A single sample gave rise to the 32 T cell receptor beta chains below, sequenced in a study of blood T cells in healthy people across ages. It was with a sample-barcoded 5' primer and a J-beta primer mix that a second PCR of roughly 7 to 12 cycles was run. MiXCR, run by TCRdb on the 5' RACE reads, gives a single entry per CDR3 protein. The data contain over 550,000 distinct CDR3 sequences, under 30% of them singletons. The sample was blood. Every receptor here comes from a woman of 80 years or more in good health.

This chain uses TRBV24-1 with TRBJ2-7; 7 bases map to TRBD1. V lost 6 bases and J lost 1; bases outside the gene matches: 5. Germline V gene lookup returns CDR1 KGHDR and CDR2 SFDVKD. This CDR3 region has 14 residues. This CDR3 is CATSLGTASYEQYF. In nucleotides, the CDR3 is TGTGCCACCAGTTTGGGGACAGCATCCTACGAGCAGTACTTC.

This clonotype was seen many times. V usage is TRBV7-7 and J usage is TRBJ2-5; D may be TRBD1 or TRBD2 (5 bases each). V dropped 0 bases and J dropped 3 bases, with 11 bases sitting between them. Germline V gene data show CDR1 as SSHAT and CDR2 as FNYEAQ (reference sequence). This CDR3 comprises 15 residues. The CDR3 sequence: CASSLAGQGEETQYF. The CDR3 DNA reads TGTGCCAGCAGCTTAGCGGGCCAGGGAGAAGAGACCCAGTACTTC. Full variable domain (outside the CDR3, taken from reference TRBV7-7 and TRBJ2-5): GAGVSQSPRYKVTKRGQDVTLRCDPISSHATLYWYQQALGQGPEFLTYFNYEAQPDKSGLPSDRFSAERPEGSISTLTIQRTEQRDSAMYRCASSLAGQGEETQYFGPGTRLLVL.

This clonotype has just a few counts. The CDR3 sequence: CSVGGGGSYNEQYF. The CDR3 DNA is TGCAGTGTTGGGGGAGGGGGTTCCTACAATGAGCAGTACTTC. The chain couples TRBV20-1 to TRBJ2-1; maybe TRBD2 (7 bases). The J call could be wrong; TRBJ2-7 is a better fit for the DNA end. CDR3 size: 14 residues. Germline lookup yields CDR1 DFQATT and CDR2 SNEGSKA (reference sequence).

The V gene is TRBV6-5, the J gene TRBJ1-2; D call uncertain. The V gene lost 3 bases and the J gene lost 4 bases, with 12 bases spanning the gap. This CDR3 is built from 14 residues. CDR1 is MNHEY and CDR2 is SVGAGI in the germline V gene. CDR3 DNA: TGTGCCAGCAGTTATCGGGCTCCACCCTATGGCTACACCTTC. This encodes CASSYRAPPYGYTF.

This clonotype appeared many times. The V call is TRBV20-1, the J call TRBJ2-3, with 13 bases lining up with TRBD2. The ends lost 3 bases at V and 9 bases at J; junction bases unmatched: 15. The CDR3 is 17 residues long. Germline CDR1 is DFQATT and CDR2 is SNEGSKA (reference sequence). CDR3 loop: CSARGRPTSGGPGTQYF. CDR3 DNA: TGCAGTGCTAGGGGGCGCCCGACTAGCGGGGGGCCGGGGACGCAGTATTTT.

This clonotype was counted many times. The chain employs TRBV28 and TRBJ2-7; the match to TRBD2 covers 7 bases. Germline V CDR1 and CDR2: MDHEN, SYDVKM. The V segment lost 6 bases and the J segment 6 bases; nucleotides outside the gene matches: 5. CDR3 length: 12 residues. CDR3 nucleotide sequence: TGTGCCAGCAGCCCAGGGAGGGTCGAGCAGTACTTC. As protein: CASSPGRVEQYF.

Ten or more counts support this clonotype. This rearrangement joins TRBV29-1 to TRBJ1-2; D unclear. Germline V gives CDR1 SQVTM, CDR2 ANQGSEA. V dropped 4 bases and J dropped 8 bases, with 14 bases sitting between them. The CDR3 is made up of 12 amino acids. The CDR3 sequence: CSVARRVGGYTF. CDR3 in DNA: TGCAGCGTTGCAAGGCGGGTTGGGGGCTACACCTTC.

This clonotype was seen a few times. This rearrangement joins TRBV27 to TRBJ2-3; D is unresolved. The CDR3 is made up of 15 amino acids. The germline V gene has CDR1 MNHEY and CDR2 SMNVEV (reference sequence). The V end lost 1 base, the J end lost 0 bases, and 8 bases lay between the germline ends. The chain's CDR3 is CASSLFARSTDTQYF. The CDR3, as DNA: TGTGCCAGCAGTTTATTCGCCAGGAGCACAGATACGCAGTATTTT.

The chain couples TRBV7-9 to TRBJ2-7; TRBD1 matches at 10 bases. The CDR3 is 15 amino acids. Per germline, CDR1 SEHNR and CDR2 FQNEAQ (reference sequence). Trimming cost V 5 bases and J 4 bases; bases outside gene matches: 8. CDR3 region: CASSAWTGGSYEQYF. CDR3 in DNA: TGTGCCAGCAGCGCTTGGACAGGGGGGTCATACGAGCAGTACTTC.

This clonotype has ten or more counts. V gene TRBV20-1 combines with J gene TRBJ1-5, with D tentatively TRBD1 (6 bases). Trimming took 6 bases from V and 5 from J, leaving 17 bases between them. Germline V gives CDR1 DFQATT, CDR2 SNEGSKA (reference sequence). This CDR3 comprises 14 residues. The CDR3 coding sequence is TGCAGTGCCCTCCCGGGACAACGACATCAGCCCCAGCATTTT. This gives the protein CSALPGQRHQPQHF.

The rearrangement joins TRBV27 to TRBJ1-1, with a weak D call TRBD1 (6 bases). This CDR3 comprises 14 residues. Looked up from germline, CDR1 is MNHEY and CDR2 is SMNVEV (reference sequence). The V end lost 6 bases, the J end lost 0 bases, and 11 bases lay between the germline ends. The CDR3 sequence is CASRRDTLNTEAFF. DNA of the CDR3: TGTGCCAGCAGAAGGGACACCTTGAACACTGAAGCTTTCTTT.

This clonotype has ten or more counts. V is TRBV7-6 and J is TRBJ2-5; D ambiguous. The CDR3 covers 16 residues. Per the germline V gene, CDR1 is SGHVS and CDR2 is FNYEAQ. With 5 bases removed from V and 1 base from J, the gap between germline ends came to 17 bases. The CDR3 reads CASSGAGTNLQETQYF. DNA for the CDR3: TGTGCCAGCAGCGGAGCTGGCACCAACCTCCAAGAGACCCAGTACTTC.

The V gene is TRBV20-1, the J gene TRBJ2-2; possible D gene TRBD1, 6 bases. The germline V and J ends were trimmed by 0 bases and 5 bases, with 16 bases remaining between them. Germline lookup yields CDR1 DFQATT and CDR2 SNEGSKA (reference sequence). The CDR3 has 16 amino acids. CDR3 nucleotides: TGCAGTGCTAGAGATATACAGGGATTCTGGACCGGGGAGCTGTTTTTT. This codes for CSARDIQGFWTGELFF.

This clonotype was observed once. The CDR3 DNA reads TGTGCCAGCAGCCCCCGGACAGGGGGCATCAACAGTGAGCAGTTCTTC. It yields the protein CASSPRTGGINSEQFF. This chain uses TRBV3-1 with TRBJ2-1; 11 positions match TRBD1. Germline V gene sequence: CDR1 LGHDT, CDR2 YNNKEL (reference sequence). Trimming took 4 bases from V and 9 from J; bases not matched to a gene: 11. The CDR3 is made up of 16 amino acids.

This clonotype was found many times. CDR3: CASSRTANTEAFF. Here the CDR3 DNA reads TGTGCCAGCAGTCGGACAGCGAACACTGAAGCTTTCTTT. The chain recombines TRBV18 with TRBJ1-1, with D tentatively TRBD1 (6 bases). V dropped 8 bases and J dropped 1 base, with 11 bases sitting between them. This CDR3 is 13 amino acids long. Germline-derived CDR1 and CDR2 are KGHSH and LQKENI.

This clonotype was counted at least ten times. The chain combines TRBV20-1 with TRBJ1-2; D not resolved. Trimming cost V 4 bases and J 3 bases, with 9 bases left between them. This CDR3 region has 12 residues. The germline V gene has CDR1 DFQATT and CDR2 SNEGSKA (reference sequence). The CDR3 DNA follows: TGCAGTGCTACCGACGGGGACTATGGCTACACCTTC. Amino acid sequence: CSATDGDYGYTF.

In this sample, this clonotype turned up many times. This rearrangement joins TRBV7-2 to TRBJ1-2; no firm D call. Germline lookup yields CDR1 SGHTA and CDR2 FQGNSA. V was cut by 3 bases and J by 7 bases, with 18 bases left in between. The CDR3 is made up of 15 amino acids. The CDR3 DNA reads TGTGCCAGCAGCTTGGGCTCGACCGGGGTGGTTGGCTACACCTTC. It specifies CASSLGSTGVVGYTF.

On this clonotype: Just one base apart from a much larger clone, this may be a read error. V and J are TRBV20-1 and TRBJ1-2; D ambiguous. Per the germline V gene, CDR1 is DFQATT and CDR2 is SNEGSKA (reference sequence). This CDR3 is 13 amino acids long. Trimming cost V 6 bases and J 3 bases, with 14 bases left between them. The CDR3 DNA sequence: TGCAGTGCCCTTGGCGGGGTTGACTATGGCTACACCTTC. Its protein is CSALGGVDYGYTF.

V gene TRBV6-1 combines with J gene TRBJ1-1; D not certain. The V end lost 7 bases, the J end lost 14 bases, and 20 bases lay between the germline ends. CDR1 and CDR2 from the germline V gene are MNHNS and SASEGT. This CDR3 spans 12 amino acids. CDR3 loop: CASIDPGAGFFF. CDR3 in DNA: TGTGCCAGCATCGATCCGGGAGCAGGTTTCTTCTTT.

This clonotype was detected only once. V and J are TRBV6-5 and TRBJ2-7; unclear D gene. From germline, CDR1 is MNHEY and CDR2 SVGAGI. The CDR3 covers 11 residues. V lost 7 bases to trimming and J lost 4 bases, with 8 bases between them. Here the CDR3 DNA reads TGTGCCAGCACCAATGGGTACGAGCAGTACTTC. Its translation is CASTNGYEQYF.

This chain joins TRBV6-1 and TRBJ2-7; a possible D gene is TRBD1 (6 bases). This CDR3 has 14 amino acids. The germline CDR1 and CDR2 sequences are MNHNS and SASEGT. V gave up 7 bases and J gave up 7 bases, with 20 bases separating them. CDR3 in DNA: TGTGCCAGCAAAGGACAGTCCCACTACAATGAGCAGTACTTC. Amino acid sequence: CASKGQSHYNEQYF.

The sample holds a few counts of this clonotype. The chain has TRBV6-1 and TRBJ2-7, with 11 bases aligning to TRBD1. V was clipped by 7 bases and J by 3 bases; unmatched bases: 8. This CDR3 region has 15 residues. Germline-derived CDR1 and CDR2 are MNHNS and SASEGT. Here the CDR3 DNA reads TGTGCCAGCATTCCCGGACAGGGGGCTAGCTACGAGCAGTACTTC. Protein: CASIPGQGASYEQYF.

This rearrangement joins TRBV7-9 to TRBJ1-2; D is undetermined. Germline loops: CDR1 SEHNR, CDR2 FQNEAQ (reference sequence). Trimming cost V 3 bases and J 2 bases, with 10 bases left between them. CDR3 length: 14 residues. The CDR3 DNA follows: TGTGCCAGCAGCTTCGCTGGAATCAACTATGGCTACACCTTC. It yields the protein CASSFAGINYGYTF. The variable domain in full, completed from reference TRBV7-9 and TRBJ1-2, reads DTGVSQNPRHKITKRGQNVTFRCDPISEHNRLYWYRQTLGQGPEFLTYFQNEAQLEKSRLLSDRFSAERPKGSFSTLEIQRTEQGDSAMYLCASSFAGINYGYTFGSGTRLTVV.

This clonotype was picked up many times. The genes are TRBV6-1 and TRBJ2-3, with TRBD1 matching 8 bases. The germline gives CDR1 MNHNS, CDR2 SASEGT. This CDR3 is built from 15 residues. The trim removed 4 bases at V and 3 bases at J, leaving 6 bases unmatched. As DNA, the CDR3 is TGTGCCAGCAGTGGCGGCAGGGGGCTAACAGATACGCAGTATTTT. Amino acids: CASSGGRGLTDTQYF.

The J gene is TRBJ2-2, the V gene TRBV5-1, with D possibly TRBD2 on 5 matching bases. CDR1 is SGHRS, CDR2 YFSETQ, per germline. The CDR3 contains 15 residues. V lost 7 bases to trimming and J lost 5 bases, with 18 bases between them. The CDR3 protein is CASAVGGGSTGELFF. For the CDR3, the DNA is TGCGCCAGCGCTGTCGGAGGAGGATCAACCGGGGAGCTGTTTTTT.

A note on this clonotype: This could be a read error, since a much larger clone is one nucleotide away. The chain recombines TRBV12-3 or TRBV12-4 with TRBJ2-3; tentatively, D is TRBD2 (6 bases). CDR3 size: 13 residues. V lost 5 bases, J lost 5 bases, and 11 bases lay in between. The CDR3 loop reads CASSTGGVDTQYF. CDR3 nucleotide sequence: TGTGCCAGCAGTACCGGCGGGGTAGATACGCAGTATTTT.

Comments on this clonotype: A much larger clone sits a single nucleotide away, making a read error possible. The chain recombines TRBV5-1 with TRBJ2-1; 10 nucleotides match TRBD2. Judging by the DNA end, TRBJ2-7 fits better; the J call may be wrong. The CDR3 spans 17 residues. From germline, CDR1 is SGHRS and CDR2 YFSETQ. The CDR3 is CASSGGLARSSYNEQYF. Here the CDR3 DNA reads TGCGCCAGCAGCGGGGGACTAGCGAGGAGCTCCTACAATGAGCAGTACTTC.

This chain uses TRBV27 with TRBJ1-1, with 10 bases matching TRBD1. The CDR3 loop spans 16 amino acids. Trimming removed 2 bases from V and 3 bases from J; junction bases left unmatched: 6. Per the germline V gene, CDR1 is MNHEY and CDR2 is SMNVEV (reference sequence). In nucleotides, the CDR3 is TGTGCCAGCAGTTTAGGGACAGGGGTACTACACACTGAAGCTTTCTTT. It codes for CASSLGTGVLHTEAFF.

As to this clonotype: A much larger clone sits a single nucleotide away, making a read error possible. The V and J genes are TRBV27 and TRBJ2-3; 8 bases are shared with TRBD2. CDR1 MNHEY and CDR2 SMNVEV come from the germline V gene (reference sequence). This CDR3 is built from 13 residues. With 6 bases clipped from V and 6 bases from J, the junction kept 5 bases outside the gene matches. CDR3 in amino acids: CASSWGLVDTQYF. Here the CDR3 DNA reads TGTGCCAGCAGCTGGGGACTAGTCGATACGCAGTATTTT.

This chain joins TRBV7-9 and TRBJ2-7, with a weak D call TRBD1 (5 bases). The J call could be wrong; TRBJ2-4 is a better fit for the DNA end. The germline V gene encodes CDR1 SEHNR and CDR2 FQNEAQ (reference sequence). The CDR3 runs to 14 residues. CDR3 in DNA: TGTGCCAGCAGACCATCGACAGATTGGAACATTCAGTACTTC. Its translation is CASRPSTDWNIQYF.

The chain links TRBV19 to TRBJ1-2; D unresolved. The CDR3 runs 15 residues. Per germline, CDR1 LNHDA and CDR2 SQIVND (reference sequence). Trimming stripped 0 bases from V and 10 bases from J, with 18 bases between. The CDR3 nucleotides are TGTGCCAGTAGTATAGATACCTGGAGAGGGTTCGACTACACCTTC. Its protein is CASSIDTWRGFDYTF.

The J gene is TRBJ1-1, the V gene TRBV3-1; D ambiguous. The germline gives CDR1 LGHDT, CDR2 YNNKEL (reference sequence). The V gene lost 1 base and the J gene lost 6 bases, with 12 bases spanning the gap. CDR3 length equals 14 residues. The DNA of the CDR3 is TGTGCCAGCAGCCAAGCAACGGGAAAGCCTGAAGCTTTCTTT. Its translation is CASSQATGKPEAFF. Combining the CDR3 with reference TRBV3-1 and TRBJ1-1 gives the whole variable domain DTAVSQTPKYLVTQMGNDKSIKCEQNLGHDTMYWYKQDSKKFLKIMFSYNNKELIINETVPNRFSPKSPDKAHLNLHINSLELGDSAVYFCASSQATGKPEAFFGQGTRLTVV.